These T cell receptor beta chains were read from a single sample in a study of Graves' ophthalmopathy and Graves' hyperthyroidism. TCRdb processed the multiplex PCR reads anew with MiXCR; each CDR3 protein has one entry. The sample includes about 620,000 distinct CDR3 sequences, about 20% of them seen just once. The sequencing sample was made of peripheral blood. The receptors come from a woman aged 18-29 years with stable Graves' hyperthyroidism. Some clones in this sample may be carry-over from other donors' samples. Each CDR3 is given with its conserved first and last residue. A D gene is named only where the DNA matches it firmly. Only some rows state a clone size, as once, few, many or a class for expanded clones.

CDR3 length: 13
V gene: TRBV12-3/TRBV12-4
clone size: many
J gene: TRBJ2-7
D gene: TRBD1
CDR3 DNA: TGTGCCAGCAGGGGACAGGGGGCGGTCGAGCAGTACTTC
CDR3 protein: CASRGQGAVEQYF

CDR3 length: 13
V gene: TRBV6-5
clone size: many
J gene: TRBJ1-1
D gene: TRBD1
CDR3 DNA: TGTGCCAGCAGAAGACAGGGGGCCTGGGAAGCTTTCTTT
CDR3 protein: CASRRQGAWEAFF

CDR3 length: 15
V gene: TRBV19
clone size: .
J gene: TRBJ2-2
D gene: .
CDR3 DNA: TGTGCCAGTACTTTTGGACTGGCGAACACCGGGGAGCTGTTTTTT
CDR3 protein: CASTFGLANTGELFF

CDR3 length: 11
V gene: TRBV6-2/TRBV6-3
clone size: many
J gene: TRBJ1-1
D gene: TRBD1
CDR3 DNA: TGTGCCAGCAGTTACGCCGGGACAGTGGTCTTT
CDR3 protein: CASSYAGTVVF

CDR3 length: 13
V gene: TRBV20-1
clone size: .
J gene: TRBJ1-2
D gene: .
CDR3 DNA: TGCAGTGCCCCGACAGGCGCTAACTATGGCTACACCTTC
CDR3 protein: CSAPTGANYGYTF

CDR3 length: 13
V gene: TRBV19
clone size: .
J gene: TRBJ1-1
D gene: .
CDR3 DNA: TGTGCCTGCCGAAAGGGAAGTGGCACTGAAGCTTTCTTT
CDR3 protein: CACRKGSGTEAFF

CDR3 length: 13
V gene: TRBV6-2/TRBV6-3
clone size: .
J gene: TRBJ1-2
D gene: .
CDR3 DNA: TGTGCCAGCACCCGAGGGTTCAACTATGGCTACACCTTC
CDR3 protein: CASTRGFNYGYTF

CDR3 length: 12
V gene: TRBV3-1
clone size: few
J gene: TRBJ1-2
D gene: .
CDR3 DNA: TGTGCCAGCACCTCTTGGGACTATGGCTACACCTTC
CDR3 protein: CASTSWDYGYTF

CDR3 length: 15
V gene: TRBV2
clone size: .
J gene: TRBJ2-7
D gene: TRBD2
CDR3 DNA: TGTGCCAGCAGCGAAACTAGCGGGAGCCCCTACGAGCAGTACTTC
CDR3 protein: CASSETSGSPYEQYF

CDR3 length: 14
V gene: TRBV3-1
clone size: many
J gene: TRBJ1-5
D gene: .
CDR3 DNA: TGTGCCAGCAGCCAAGACTATAGCAATCAGCCCCAGCATTTT
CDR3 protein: CASSQDYSNQPQHF

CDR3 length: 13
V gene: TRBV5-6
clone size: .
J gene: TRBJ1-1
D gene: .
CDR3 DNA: TGTGCCAGCAGCTTATCTGCAGTCACTGAAGCTTTCTTT
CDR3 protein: CASSLSAVTEAFF

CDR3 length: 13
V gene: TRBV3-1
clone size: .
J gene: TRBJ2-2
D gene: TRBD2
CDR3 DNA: TGTGCCAGCAGCCAGGGAGGGGACGGGGAGCTGTTTTTT
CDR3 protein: CASSQGGDGELFF

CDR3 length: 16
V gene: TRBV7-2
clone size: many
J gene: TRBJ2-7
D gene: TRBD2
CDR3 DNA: TGTGCCAGCAGCTTCCGGCAGGGCAGCGGGAGCTACGAGCAGTACTTC
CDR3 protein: CASSFRQGSGSYEQYF

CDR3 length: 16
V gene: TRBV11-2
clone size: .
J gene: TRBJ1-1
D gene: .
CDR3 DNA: TGTGCCAGCAGCTTAGATCGTTTTACGTGGGACACTGAAGCTTTCTTT
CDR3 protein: CASSLDRFTWDTEAFF

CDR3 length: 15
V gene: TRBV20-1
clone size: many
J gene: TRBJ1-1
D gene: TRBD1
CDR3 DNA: TGCAGTGCTAGAGATTTTGACAGGGTGAACACTGAAGCTTTCTTT
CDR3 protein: CSARDFDRVNTEAFF

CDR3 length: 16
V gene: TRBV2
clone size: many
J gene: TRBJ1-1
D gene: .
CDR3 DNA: TGTGCCAGCGACCTACAGGGAAGGGGGGGGGACACTGAAGCTTTCTTT
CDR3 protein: CASDLQGRGGDTEAFF

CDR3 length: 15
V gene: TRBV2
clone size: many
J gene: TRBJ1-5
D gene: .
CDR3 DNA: TGTGCCAGCAGTGGGGATGGAAAGGGGAGTCAGCCCCAGCATTTT
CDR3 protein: CASSGDGKGSQPQHF

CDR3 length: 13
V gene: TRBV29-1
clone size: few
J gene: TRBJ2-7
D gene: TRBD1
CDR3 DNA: TGCAGCGTCGGGACAGCTTTAGCCTACGAGCAGTACTTC
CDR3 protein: CSVGTALAYEQYF

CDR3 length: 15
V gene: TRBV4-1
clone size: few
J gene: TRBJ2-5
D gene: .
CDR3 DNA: TGCGCCAGCAGCCAAGATCTTCGGGGATGGGAGACCCAGTACTTC
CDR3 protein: CASSQDLRGWETQYF

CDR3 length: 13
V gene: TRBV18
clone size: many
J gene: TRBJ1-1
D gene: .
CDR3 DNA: TGTGCCAGCTCACCAAGTACGAACACTGAAGCTTTCTTT
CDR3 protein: CASSPSTNTEAFF

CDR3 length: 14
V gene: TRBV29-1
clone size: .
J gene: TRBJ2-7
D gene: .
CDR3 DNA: TGCAGCGTTGACAGGGCGGGCTTAGCCTACGAGCAGTACTTC
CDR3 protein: CSVDRAGLAYEQYF

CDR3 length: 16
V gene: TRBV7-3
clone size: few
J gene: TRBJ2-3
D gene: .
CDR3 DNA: TGTGCCAGCAGCTCCACCCATCGGGAGAACACAGATACGCAGTATTTT
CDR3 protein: CASSSTHRENTDTQYF

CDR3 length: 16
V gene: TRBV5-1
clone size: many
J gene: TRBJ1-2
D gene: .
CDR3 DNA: TGCGCCAGCAGCCCATTCACTGATCAACCTAACTATGGCTACACCTTC
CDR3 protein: CASSPFTDQPNYGYTF

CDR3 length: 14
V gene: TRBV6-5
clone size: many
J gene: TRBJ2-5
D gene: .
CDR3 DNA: TGTGCCAGCAGTTACGGCGTCAGTCAGGAGACCCAGTACTTC
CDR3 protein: CASSYGVSQETQYF

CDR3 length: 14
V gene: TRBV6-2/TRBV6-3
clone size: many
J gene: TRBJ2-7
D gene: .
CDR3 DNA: TGTGCCAGCAGTTACTCGACAGATTCCTACGAGCAGTACTTC
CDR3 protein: CASSYSTDSYEQYF

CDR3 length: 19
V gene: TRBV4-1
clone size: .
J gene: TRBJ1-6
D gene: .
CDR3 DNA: TGCGCCAGCAGCCAAGGTTCGCAGGGGCTTCGATCACTTAATTCACCCCTCCACTTT
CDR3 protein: CASSQGSQGLRSLNSPLHF

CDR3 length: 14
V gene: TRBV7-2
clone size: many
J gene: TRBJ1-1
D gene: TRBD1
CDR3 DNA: TGTGCCAGCAGCTTATCGGGGACAGACACTGAAGCTTTCTTT
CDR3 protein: CASSLSGTDTEAFF